Listed below are T cell receptor beta chains from one sample, sequenced in a study of lymphopenia after photon versus proton radiotherapy. The protocol was immunoSEQ multiplex PCR, while the TCRdb copy is restricted to in-frame clones and leaves out a portion. In the table there are about 42,000 clones, around 81% of which are singletons. This sample comprised peripheral blood, obtained from a patient treated with proton-based radiotherapy. The receptors here all came from a woman aged 65 to 85 with pancreatic cancer. Both conserved end residues are part of each CDR3. Fields, in order: V gene, J gene, clone size, D gene, CDR3 DNA, CDR3 protein. The D gene is left open where the match is weak. Clone sizes are given selectively: once, few, many, or a class where the clone is expanded.

>TRBV7-2|TRBJ2-7|NA|TRBD1
TGTGCCAGCAGCTTATTGGGCGGCGGACAGGGGGCTATTTTCCACGAGCAGTACTTC
CASSLLGGGQGAIFHEQYF
>TRBV10-3|TRBJ2-6|NA|NA
TGTGCCATCAGTGACATGGGCTCTGGGGCCAACGTCCTGACTTTC
CAISDMGSGANVLTF
>TRBV6-5|TRBJ2-4|NA|NA
TGTGCCAGCAGTCCCCGGAGGTTGGACCGCTACATTCAGTACTTC
CASSPRRLDRYIQYF
>TRBV7-2|TRBJ2-6|NA|NA
TGTGCCAGCAGCGCCAACAGGGCCGCTGGGGCCAACGTCCTGACTTTC
CASSANRAAGANVLTF
>TRBV15|TRBJ2-3|few|TRBD1
TGTGCCACCAGCAGACCACCAGGGGGCGGAGATACGCAGTATTTT
CATSRPPGGGDTQYF
>TRBV7-2|TRBJ1-5|NA|TRBD1
TGTGCCAGCAGCTTAGAGCCAGGGGGCGTAGGTAATCCCCAGCCCCAGCATTTT
CASSLEPGGVGNPQPQHF
>TRBV20-1|TRBJ2-7|NA|NA
TGCAGTGCTAACGGGTACGAGCAGTACTTC
CSANGYEQYF
>TRBV4-2|TRBJ2-1|NA|NA
TGTGCCAGCAGCCAAGATCAGGGCGGGGAAGAGCAGTTCTTC
CASSQDQGGEEQFF
>TRBV7-9|TRBJ2-7|NA|TRBD2
TGTGCCAGCAGCTCGATAACTAGCGGGACAACCTACGAGCAGTACTTC
CASSSITSGTTYEQYF
>TRBV6-6|TRBJ2-1|NA|NA
TGTGCCAGCAGCAGCCGAGGACTAACCGAGGAGCAGTTCTTC
CASSSRGLTEEQFF
>TRBV6-5|TRBJ1-1|few|NA
TGTGCCACAGTTTTGAACACTGAAGCTTTCTTT
CATVLNTEAFF
>TRBV7-7|TRBJ1-6|NA|NA
TGTGCTAGCAGCTTAAGTGGACAGAATTCACCCCTCCACTTT
CASSLSGQNSPLHF
>TRBV7-4|TRBJ2-1|NA|NA
TGTGCCATCCAGGTTTCAGACTACTACAATGAGCAGTTCTTC
CAIQVSDYYNEQFF
>TRBV9|TRBJ2-1|NA|NA
TGTGCCAGCAGCGTAGGGTTCTATGAGCAGTTCTTC
CASSVGFYEQFF
>TRBV7-9|TRBJ2-1|NA|NA
TGTGCCAGCAGCTTAGAAGTGCAGGGTCACAGAGGTGAGCAGTTCTTC
CASSLEVQGHRGEQFF
>TRBV9|TRBJ1-3|few|NA
TGTGCCAGCAGCGTGGATCAGTTCGGGCCTGGAAACACCATATATTTT
CASSVDQFGPGNTIYF
>TRBV28|TRBJ2-7|NA|TRBD1
TGTGCCAGCAGCTCAACGGGACAGGGGGCTTACGAGCAGTACTTC
CASSSTGQGAYEQYF
>TRBV27|TRBJ2-5|NA|NA
TGTGCCAGCAGGTCCTATCACGAAGAGACCCAGTACTTC
CASRSYHEETQYF
>TRBV4-2|TRBJ2-1|NA|NA
TGTGCCAGCAGCCAAAAGTTGGATGAGCAGTTCTTC
CASSQKLDEQFF
>TRBV9|TRBJ2-7|once|NA
TGTGCCAGCAGCGAGGGGCAGGGGACTTCCTACGAGCAGTACTTC
CASSEGQGTSYEQYF
>TRBV16|TRBJ2-5|NA|NA
TGTGCCAGCAGCCAATCTGGGGGCCGGGAGACCCAGTACTTC
CASSQSGGRETQYF
>TRBV7-9|TRBJ2-7|NA|NA
TGTGCCAGCAGCTTATCATGGGGGGAGCTAGGTCGCGAGCAGTACTTC
CASSLSWGELGREQYF
>TRBV6-5|TRBJ2-1|once|TRBD1
TGTGCCAGCAGAACCGGGACAGGGGAGGTAGGGGAGCAGTTCTTC
CASRTGTGEVGEQFF
>TRBV4-2|TRBJ2-5|NA|NA
TGTGCCAGCAGCCCCACCTACCGACAGACCCAAGAGACCCAGTACTTC
CASSPTYRQTQETQYF
>TRBV20-1|TRBJ2-1|NA|NA
TGCAGTGCCCCGGACAATGAGCAGTTCTTC
CSAPDNEQFF
>TRBV10-3|TRBJ2-3|NA|TRBD2
TGTGCCATAAGTACTAGCGGAACTACTAGCACAGATACGCAGTATTTT
CAISTSGTTSTDTQYF
>TRBV18|TRBJ2-7|NA|NA
TGTGCCAGCTCACCTAACAGAAATCCCTCCTACGAGCAGTACTTC
CASSPNRNPSYEQYF
>TRBV28|TRBJ2-1|NA|TRBD2
TGTGCCAGCAGTTCCCCGGGACTAGCGGCCTACAATGAGCAGTTCTTC
CASSSPGLAAYNEQFF
>TRBV6-5|TRBJ2-3|NA|NA
TGTGCCAGCCTAAAGGGGGGCGGGAGTACAGATACGCAGTATTTT
CASLKGGGSTDTQYF
>TRBV11-3|TRBJ2-1|NA|TRBD2
TGTGCCAGCAGCGTACACGGACTAGCGGGTTCCTCCGAGCAGTTCTTC
CASSVHGLAGSSEQFF
>TRBV6-1|TRBJ2-1|NA|NA
TGTGCCAGCAGTGTTTACAATGAGCAGTTCTTC
CASSVYNEQFF
>TRBV27|TRBJ2-1|NA|NA
TGTGCCAGCAGTCGATCCCACTTGAGGTCCAACAATGAGCAGTTCTTC
CASSRSHLRSNNEQFF
>TRBV7-9|TRBJ2-7|NA|NA
TGTGCCAGCAGCTTCGTAGGGGAGCAGTACTTC
CASSFVGEQYF
>TRBV11-3|TRBJ2-5|NA|TRBD1
TGTGCCAGCAGCCATGGACAGGCGACCCAAGAGACCCAGTACTTC
CASSHGQATQETQYF
>TRBV19|TRBJ2-6|NA|NA
TGTGCCAGTAGTATGGTTTTAGGCTCTGGGGCCAACGTCCTGACTTTC
CASSMVLGSGANVLTF